This TCR beta chain was profiled in a study of cytotoxic CD8 clonotypes in ibrutinib-treated CLL. Germline-derived CDR1 and CDR2 are GTSNPN and SVGIG (reference sequence). The length of the CDR3 is 15 residues. Trimming took off 0 bases at V and 3 bases at J, with 15 bases between the two ends. The intended depth for sequencing was 1 in 200,000 to 1 in 1 million T cells. Sequencing used immunoSEQ multiplex PCR; TCRdb keeps in-frame clones, though not all of them. The repertoire includes 12,000 or so clones, 60% to 80% of them detected once, and about 25% sits in the top ten. This clone was seen a handful of times.

The rearrangement links TRBV30 to TRBJ2-7; D is possibly TRBD1 (6 bases). The receptor comes from a human donor with chronic lymphocytic leukemia. Sequenced material: PBMCs, taken before ibrutinib treatment. The CDR3 nucleotides read TGTGCCTGGAGTGTATTAATGGGACACCTCTACGAGCAGTACTTC. Translating gives CAWSVLMGHLYEQYF.